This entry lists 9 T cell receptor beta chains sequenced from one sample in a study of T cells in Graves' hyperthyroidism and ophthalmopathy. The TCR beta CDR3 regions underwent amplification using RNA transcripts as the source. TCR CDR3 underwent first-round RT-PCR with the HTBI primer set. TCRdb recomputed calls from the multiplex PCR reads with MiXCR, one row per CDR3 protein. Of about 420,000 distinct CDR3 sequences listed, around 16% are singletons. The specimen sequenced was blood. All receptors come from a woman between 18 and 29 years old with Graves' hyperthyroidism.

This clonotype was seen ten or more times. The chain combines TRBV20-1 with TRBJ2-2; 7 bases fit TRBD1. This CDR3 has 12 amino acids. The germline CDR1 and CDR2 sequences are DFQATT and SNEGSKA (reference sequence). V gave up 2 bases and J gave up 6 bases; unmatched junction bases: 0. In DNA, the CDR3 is TGCAGTGCTAGACAGGGGGCCGGGGAGCTGTTTTTT. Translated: CSARQGAGELFF.

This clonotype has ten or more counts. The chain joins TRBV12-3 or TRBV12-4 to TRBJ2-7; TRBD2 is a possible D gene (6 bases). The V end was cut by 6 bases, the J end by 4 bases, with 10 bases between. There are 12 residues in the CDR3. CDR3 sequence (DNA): TGTGCCAGCAGCCGTCGGGGGTACGAGCAGTACTTC. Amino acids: CASSRRGYEQYF.

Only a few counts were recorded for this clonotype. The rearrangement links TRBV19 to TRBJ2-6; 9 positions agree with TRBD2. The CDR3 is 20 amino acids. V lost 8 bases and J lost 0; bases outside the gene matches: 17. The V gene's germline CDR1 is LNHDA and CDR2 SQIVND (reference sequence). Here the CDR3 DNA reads TGTGCCAGTGGGGCGGGGGGGTTGGACAGGTTTAACTCTGGGGCCAACGTCCTGACTTTC. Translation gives CASGAGGLDRFNSGANVLTF. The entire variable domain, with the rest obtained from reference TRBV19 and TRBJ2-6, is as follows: DGGITQSPKYLFRKEGQNVTLSCEQNLNHDAMYWYRQDPGQGLRLIYYSQIVNDFQKGDIAEGYSVSREKKESFPLTVTSAQKNPTAFYLCASGAGGLDRFNSGANVLTFGAGSRLTVL.

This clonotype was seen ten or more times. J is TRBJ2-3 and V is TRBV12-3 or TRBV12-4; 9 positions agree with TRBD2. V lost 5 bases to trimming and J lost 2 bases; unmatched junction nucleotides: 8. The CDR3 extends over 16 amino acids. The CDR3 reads CASSPRLAETTDTQYF. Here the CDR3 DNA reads TGTGCCAGCAGTCCCCGACTAGCGGAAACCACAGATACGCAGTATTTT.

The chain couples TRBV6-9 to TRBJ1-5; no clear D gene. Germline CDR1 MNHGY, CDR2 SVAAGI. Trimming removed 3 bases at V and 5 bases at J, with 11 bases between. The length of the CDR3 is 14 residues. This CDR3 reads CASSYVGWDQPQHF. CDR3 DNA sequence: TGTGCCAGCAGTTACGTTGGGTGGGATCAGCCCCAGCATTTT.

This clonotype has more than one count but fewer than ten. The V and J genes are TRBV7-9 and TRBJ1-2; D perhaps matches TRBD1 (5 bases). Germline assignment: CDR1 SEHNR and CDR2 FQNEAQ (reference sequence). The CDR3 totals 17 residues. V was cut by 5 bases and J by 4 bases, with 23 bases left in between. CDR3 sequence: CASSQDEAGSPGYGYTF. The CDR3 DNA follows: TGTGCCAGCAGCCAGGATGAGGCAGGGTCCCCTGGCTATGGCTACACCTTC.

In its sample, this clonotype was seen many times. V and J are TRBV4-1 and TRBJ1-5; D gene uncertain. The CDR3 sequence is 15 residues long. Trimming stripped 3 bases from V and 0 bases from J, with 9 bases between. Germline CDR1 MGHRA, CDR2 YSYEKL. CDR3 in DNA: TGCGCCAGCAGCCATAGACACCCTAGCAATCAGCCCCAGCATTTT. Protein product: CASSHRHPSNQPQHF.

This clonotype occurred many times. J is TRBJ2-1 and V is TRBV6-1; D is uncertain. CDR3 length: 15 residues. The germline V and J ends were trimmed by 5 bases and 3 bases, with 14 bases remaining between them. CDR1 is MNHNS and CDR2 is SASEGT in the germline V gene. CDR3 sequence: CASSSEGSRYNEQFF. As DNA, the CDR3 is TGTGCCAGCAGTTCGGAAGGCTCCCGCTACAATGAGCAGTTCTTC.

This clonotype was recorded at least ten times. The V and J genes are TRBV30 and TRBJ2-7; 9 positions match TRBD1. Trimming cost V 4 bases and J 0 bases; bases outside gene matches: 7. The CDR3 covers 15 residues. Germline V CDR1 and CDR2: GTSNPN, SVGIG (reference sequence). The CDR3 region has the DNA TGTGCCTGGACCTATCAACAGGGGGCCTCCTACGAGCAGTACTTC. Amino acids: CAWTYQQGASYEQYF.